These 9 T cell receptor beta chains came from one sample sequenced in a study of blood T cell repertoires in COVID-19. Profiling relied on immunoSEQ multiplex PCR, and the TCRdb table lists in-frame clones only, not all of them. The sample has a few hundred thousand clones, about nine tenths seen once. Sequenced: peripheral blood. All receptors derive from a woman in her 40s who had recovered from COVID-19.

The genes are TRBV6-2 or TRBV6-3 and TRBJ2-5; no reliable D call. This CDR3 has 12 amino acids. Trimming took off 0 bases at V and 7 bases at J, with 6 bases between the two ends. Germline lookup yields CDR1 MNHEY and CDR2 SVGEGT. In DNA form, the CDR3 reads TGTGCCAGCAGTTACTCGATCGGGACCCAGTACTTC. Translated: CASSYSIGTQYF.

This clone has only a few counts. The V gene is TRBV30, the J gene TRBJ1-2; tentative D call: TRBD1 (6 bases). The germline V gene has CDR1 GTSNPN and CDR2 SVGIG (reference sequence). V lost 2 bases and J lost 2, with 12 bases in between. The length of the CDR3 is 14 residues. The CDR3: CAWSPKQGNYGYTF. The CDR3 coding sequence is TGTGCCTGGAGTCCGAAACAGGGAAACTATGGCTACACCTTC.

The CDR3 coding sequence is TGTGCCAGCAGCCGCGGGGGTGCGGGGGGGACCTACAATGAGCAGTTCTTC. Protein: CASSRGGAGGTYNEQFF. The V gene is TRBV9, the J gene TRBJ2-1; TRBD2 agrees at 9 bases. This CDR3 is built from 17 residues. Trimming cost V 4 bases and J 2 bases; bases outside gene matches: 10. Germline CDR1 is SGDLS and CDR2 is YYNGEE. Full variable domain (remainder filled in from reference TRBV9 and TRBJ2-1): DSGVTQTPKHLITATGQRVTLRCSPRSGDLSVYWYQQSLDQGLQFLIQYYNGEERAKGNILERFSAQQFPDLHSELNLSSLELGDSALYFCASSRGGAGGTYNEQFFGPGTRLTVL.

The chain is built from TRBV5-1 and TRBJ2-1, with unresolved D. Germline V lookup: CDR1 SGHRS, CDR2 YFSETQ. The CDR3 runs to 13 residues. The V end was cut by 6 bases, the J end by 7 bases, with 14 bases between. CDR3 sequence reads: CASTADPSNEQFF. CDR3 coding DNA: TGCGCCAGCACTGCTGATCCCAGTAATGAGCAGTTCTTC.

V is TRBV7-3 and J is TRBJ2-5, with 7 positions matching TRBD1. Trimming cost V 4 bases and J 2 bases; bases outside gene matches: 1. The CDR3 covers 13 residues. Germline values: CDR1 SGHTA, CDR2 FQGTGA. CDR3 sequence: CASSSTGQETQYF. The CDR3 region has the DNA TGTGCCAGCAGCTCGACAGGGCAAGAGACCCAGTACTTC.

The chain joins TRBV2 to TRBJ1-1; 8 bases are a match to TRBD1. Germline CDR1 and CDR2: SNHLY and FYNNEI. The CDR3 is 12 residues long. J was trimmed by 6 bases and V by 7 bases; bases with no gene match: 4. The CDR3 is CASNTGGAEAFF. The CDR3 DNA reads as TGTGCCAGCAATACAGGGGGGGCTGAAGCTTTCTTT.

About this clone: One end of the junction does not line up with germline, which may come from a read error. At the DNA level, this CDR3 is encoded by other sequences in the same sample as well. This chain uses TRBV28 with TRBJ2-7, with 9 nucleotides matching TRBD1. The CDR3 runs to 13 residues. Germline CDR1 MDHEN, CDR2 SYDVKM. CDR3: CASTGGNRNEQYF. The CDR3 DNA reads TGTGCTAGCACAGGGGGCAATCGGAACGAGCAGTACTTC.

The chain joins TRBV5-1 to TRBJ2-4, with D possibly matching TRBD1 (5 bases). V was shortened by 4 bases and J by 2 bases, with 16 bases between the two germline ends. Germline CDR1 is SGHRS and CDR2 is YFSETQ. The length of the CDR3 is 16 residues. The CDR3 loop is CASSGTPQESKNIQYF. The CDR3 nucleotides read TGCGCCAGCAGCGGAACCCCACAGGAATCCAAAAACATTCAGTACTTC.

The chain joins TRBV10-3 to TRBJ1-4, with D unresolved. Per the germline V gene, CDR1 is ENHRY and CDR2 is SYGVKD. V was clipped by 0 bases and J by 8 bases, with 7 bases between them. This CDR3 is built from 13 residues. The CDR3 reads CAISESTGEKLFF. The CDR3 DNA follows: TGTGCCATCAGTGAGTCAACGGGAGAAAAACTGTTTTTT.